This T cell receptor beta chain was recovered during a study of blood T cell repertoires in COVID-19. Study at large: Material from acute and convalescent COVID-19 was sourced from the United States, Italy and Spain.

The table lists this clone with a few counts. Germline CDR1 KGHSH, CDR2 LQKENI. The CDR3 covers 15 residues. V shed 0 bases, J shed 6 bases, and the junction held 1 base outside the gene matches. In Seattle, patients joined the study during active infection and were tracked longitudinally. In the authors' methods: Nucleated cell number was recorded as an estimate derived from reference gene primer amplification. Repertoires were generated with immunoSEQ multiplex PCR, while TCRdb's copy carries only in-frame clones and drops some. That table furnishes V, J and clone size, whereas the DNA furnished D and trimming. The table lists some 230,000 clones, roughly four fifths of them singletons.

Material for sequencing was peripheral blood. This receptor was obtained from a woman aged 80 or over with COVID-19, enrolled during active disease. This sequence joins TRBV18 and TRBJ1-6; 8 bases fit TRBD1. The CDR3 sequence is CASSPPGQGNSPLHF. The CDR3 nucleotides are TGTGCCAGCTCACCACCTGGACAGGGTAATTCACCCCTCCACTTT.